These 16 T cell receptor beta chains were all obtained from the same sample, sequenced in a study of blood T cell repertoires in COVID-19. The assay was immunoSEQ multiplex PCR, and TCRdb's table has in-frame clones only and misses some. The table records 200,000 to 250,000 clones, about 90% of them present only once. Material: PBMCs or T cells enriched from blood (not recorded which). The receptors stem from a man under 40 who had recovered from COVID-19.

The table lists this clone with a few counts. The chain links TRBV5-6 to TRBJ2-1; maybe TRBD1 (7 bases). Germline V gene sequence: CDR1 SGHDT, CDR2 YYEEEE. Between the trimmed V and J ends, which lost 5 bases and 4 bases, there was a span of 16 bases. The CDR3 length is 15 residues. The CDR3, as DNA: TGTGCCAGCAGATTAGCCAGGGGGGAATACAATGAGCAGTTCTTC. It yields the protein CASRLARGEYNEQFF.

CDR3 in DNA: TGCGCCAGCAGCTTGGAACGGGCAACTAATGAAAAACTGTTTTTT. This codes for CASSLERATNEKLFF. This chain uses TRBV5-1 with TRBJ1-4; D unresolved. Trimming removed 0 bases at V and 0 bases at J, with 6 bases between. This CDR3 is 15 amino acids long. From germline, CDR1 is SGHRS and CDR2 YFSETQ.

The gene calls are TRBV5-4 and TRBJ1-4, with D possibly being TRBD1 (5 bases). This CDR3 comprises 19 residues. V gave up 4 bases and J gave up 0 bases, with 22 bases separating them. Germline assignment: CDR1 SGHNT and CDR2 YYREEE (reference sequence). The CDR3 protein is CASSARTNSFTATNEKLFF. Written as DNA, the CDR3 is TGTGCCAGCAGCGCCCGGACAAATTCTTTTACTGCAACTAATGAAAAACTGTTTTTT.

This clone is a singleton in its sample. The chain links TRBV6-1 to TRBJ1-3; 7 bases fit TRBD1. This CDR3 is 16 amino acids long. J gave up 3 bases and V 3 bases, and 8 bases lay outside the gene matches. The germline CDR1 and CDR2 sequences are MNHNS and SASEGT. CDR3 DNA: TGTGCCAGCAGTGATTCGGTCAGGGGGATTGGAAACACCATATATTTT. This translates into CASSDSVRGIGNTIYF.

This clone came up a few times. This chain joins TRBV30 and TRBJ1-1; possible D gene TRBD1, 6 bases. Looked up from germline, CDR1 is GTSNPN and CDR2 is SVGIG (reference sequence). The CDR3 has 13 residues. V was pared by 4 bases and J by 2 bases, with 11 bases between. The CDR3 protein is CAWNTQGNTEAFF. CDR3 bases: TGTGCCTGGAATACACAGGGAAACACTGAAGCTTTCTTT. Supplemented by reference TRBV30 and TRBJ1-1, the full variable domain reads SQTIHQWPATLVQPVGSPLSLECTVEGTSNPNLYWYRQAAGRGLQLLFYSVGIGQISSEVPQNLSASRPQDRQFILSSKKLLLSDSGFYLCAWNTQGNTEAFFGQGTRLTVV.

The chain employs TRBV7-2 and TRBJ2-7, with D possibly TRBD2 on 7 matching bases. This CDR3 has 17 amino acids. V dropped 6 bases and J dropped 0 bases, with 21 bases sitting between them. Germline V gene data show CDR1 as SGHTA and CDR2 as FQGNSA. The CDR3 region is CASRGSGGRSSSYEQYF. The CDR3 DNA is TGTGCCAGCAGAGGGTCGGGGGGCCGAAGCAGCTCCTACGAGCAGTACTTC.

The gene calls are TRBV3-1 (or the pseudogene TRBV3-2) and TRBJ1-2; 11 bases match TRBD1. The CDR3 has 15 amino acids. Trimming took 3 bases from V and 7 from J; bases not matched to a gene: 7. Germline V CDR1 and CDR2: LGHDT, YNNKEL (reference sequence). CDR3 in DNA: TGTGCCAGCAGCCACAGAGGGACAGGGGGGCGTGGCTACACCTTC. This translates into CASSHRGTGGRGYTF.

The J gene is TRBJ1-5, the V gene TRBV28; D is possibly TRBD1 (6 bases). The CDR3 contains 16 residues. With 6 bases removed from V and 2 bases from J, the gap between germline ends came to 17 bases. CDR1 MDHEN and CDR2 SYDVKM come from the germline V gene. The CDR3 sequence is CASRPAEQGGNQPQHF. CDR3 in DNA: TGTGCCAGCAGGCCCGCGGAACAGGGTGGCAATCAGCCCCAGCATTTT.

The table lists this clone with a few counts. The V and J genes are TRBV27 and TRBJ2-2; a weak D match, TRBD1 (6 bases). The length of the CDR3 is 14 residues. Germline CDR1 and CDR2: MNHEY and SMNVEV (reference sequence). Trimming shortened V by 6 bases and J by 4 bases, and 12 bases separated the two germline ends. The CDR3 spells CASSWTAVTGELFF. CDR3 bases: TGTGCCAGCAGCTGGACAGCGGTCACCGGGGAGCTGTTTTTT.

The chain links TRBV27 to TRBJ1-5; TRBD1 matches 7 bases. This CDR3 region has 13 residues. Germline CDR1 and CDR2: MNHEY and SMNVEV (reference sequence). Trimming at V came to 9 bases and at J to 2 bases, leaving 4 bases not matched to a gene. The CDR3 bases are TGTGCCAGTCGACAGGGCCGCAATCAGCCCCAGCATTTT. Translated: CASRQGRNQPQHF.

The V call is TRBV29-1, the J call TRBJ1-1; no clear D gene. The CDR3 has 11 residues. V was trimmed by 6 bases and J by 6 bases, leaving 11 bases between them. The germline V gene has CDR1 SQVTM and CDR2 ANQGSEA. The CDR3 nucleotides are TGCAGCGTGGTACGGCGGGCTGAAGCTTTCTTT. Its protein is CSVVRRAEAFF.

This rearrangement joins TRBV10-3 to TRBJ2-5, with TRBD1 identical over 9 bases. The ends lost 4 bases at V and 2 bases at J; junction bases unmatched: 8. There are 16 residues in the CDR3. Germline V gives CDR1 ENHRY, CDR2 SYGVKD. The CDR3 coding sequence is TGTGCCATCAGTGCTGCGAACAGGGGGCATCAAGAGACCCAGTACTTC. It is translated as CAISAANRGHQETQYF.

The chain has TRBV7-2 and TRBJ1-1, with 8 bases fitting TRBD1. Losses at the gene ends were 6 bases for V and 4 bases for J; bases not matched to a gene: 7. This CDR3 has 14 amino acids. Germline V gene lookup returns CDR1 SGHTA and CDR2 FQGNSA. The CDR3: CASRPTGGGTEAFF. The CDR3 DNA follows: TGTGCCAGCAGGCCAACAGGGGGGGGCACTGAAGCTTTCTTT.

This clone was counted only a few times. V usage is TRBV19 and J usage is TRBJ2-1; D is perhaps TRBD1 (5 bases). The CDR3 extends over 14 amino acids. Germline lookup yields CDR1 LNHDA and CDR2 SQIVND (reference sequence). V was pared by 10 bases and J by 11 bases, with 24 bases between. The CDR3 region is CATTPAAGIEKQFF. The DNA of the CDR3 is TGTGCCACCACCCCGGCGGCAGGGATAGAGAAGCAGTTCTTC.

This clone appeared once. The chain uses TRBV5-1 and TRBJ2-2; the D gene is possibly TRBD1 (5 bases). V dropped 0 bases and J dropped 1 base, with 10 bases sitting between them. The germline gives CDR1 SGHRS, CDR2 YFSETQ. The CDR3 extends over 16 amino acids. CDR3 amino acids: CASSLDGQGNTGELFF. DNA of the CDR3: TGCGCCAGCAGCTTGGACGGGCAGGGGAACACCGGGGAGCTGTTTTTT.

CDR3 amino acids: CASSLSGHPAYEQYF. CDR3 nucleotides: TGTGCCAGCAGTTTATCGGGACACCCGGCCTACGAGCAGTACTTC. The gene calls are TRBV27 and TRBJ2-7, with TRBD1 as a possible D gene (6 bases). Germline lookup yields CDR1 MNHEY and CDR2 SMNVEV (reference sequence). Between the trimmed V and J ends, which lost 0 bases and 2 bases, there was a span of 11 bases. This CDR3 spans 15 amino acids.